Below, one TCR beta chain is given with its context. Sequencing was performed with immunoSEQ multiplex PCR; in TCRdb, only in-frame clones are kept and a portion is missing. The sample lists about 68,000 clones; about 90% were seen once. The CDR3 covers 14 residues. V was cut by 5 bases and J by 5 bases, with 18 bases left in between. From germline, CDR1 is GTSNPN and CDR2 SVGIG (reference sequence). This sample is part of a study of T cell changes during pregnancy in multiple sclerosis. The chain carries TRBV30 and TRBJ1-1; a possible D gene is TRBD1 (5 bases). The TCR sequence derives from a female donor with multiple sclerosis, enrolled in a pregnancy study. The starting material was peripheral blood, obtained in the second trimester of pregnancy. The CDR3 DNA reads as TGTGCCTGGGTCAGGGAGGCGACGACGACTGAAGCTTTCTTT. Amino acid sequence: CAWVREATTTEAFF.